The next 32 T cell receptor beta chains were all read from a single sample in a study of vaccination and CD4 T cells after COVID-19. These receptors lack a known antigen. Cultured CD4+ T-cell DNA underwent Oncomine TCR Beta short-read sequencing. TCRdb reprocessed the PCR reads with MiXCR, giving one entry per CDR3 protein. The sample consists of over 10,000 distinct CDR3 sequences, roughly 60% of them appearing once. Described treatment: roughly 11-day PBMC culture with coronavirus spike peptide pools or control peptides (ViraFEST assay). The source material was cultured CD4+ T cells from blood, sampled after SARS-CoV-2 vaccination. The receptors come from a human donor with COVID-19.

In its sample, this clonotype was seen a few times. This sequence joins TRBV20-1 and TRBJ1-5, with no clear D. Germline V gene sequence: CDR1 DFQATT, CDR2 SNEGSKA (reference sequence). This CDR3 region has 14 residues. V dropped 0 bases and J dropped 2 bases, with 8 bases sitting between them. CDR3 sequence: CSARERHGNQPQHF. CDR3 nucleotides: TGCAGTGCTAGAGAACGGCATGGCAATCAGCCCCAGCATTTT.

The chain has TRBV12-3 or TRBV12-4 and TRBJ1-5, with 7 bases fitting TRBD1. V was clipped by 5 bases and J by 5 bases; unmatched bases: 12. The CDR3 totals 16 residues. CDR3 amino acids: CASSVTRQGGDQPQHF. In nucleotides, the CDR3 is TGTGCCAGCAGTGTAACAAGACAGGGAGGCGATCAGCCCCAGCATTTT.

This clonotype occurred a few times. The chain employs TRBV15 and TRBJ1-2; D gene ambiguous. The germline gives CDR1 LNHNV, CDR2 YYDKDF (reference sequence). There are 14 residues in the CDR3. V was clipped by 0 bases and J by 1 base, with 6 bases between them. The CDR3, as DNA: TGTGCCACCAGCAGAGATCGGGATAACTATGGCTACACCTTC. Its protein product is CATSRDRDNYGYTF.

In its sample, this clonotype was seen a few times. This chain joins TRBV2 and TRBJ1-5; a weak D match, TRBD1 (5 bases). CDR3 length: 16 amino acids. Germline CDR1 reads SNHLY; CDR2 reads FYNNEI. The ends were cut back, 2 bases at V and 2 bases at J, with 13 bases in the middle. The CDR3 region has the DNA TGTGCCAGCAGTGAATCGGGCAGGGCTGGCAATCAGCCCCAGCATTTT. It codes for CASSESGRAGNQPQHF.

CDR3 in DNA: TGTGCCAGCAGTTACTCGAAGGTGAAGGGCACTGAAGCTTTCTTT. Its translation: CASSYSKVKGTEAFF. V gene TRBV6-5 combines with J gene TRBJ1-1; D unclear. The V gene lost 0 bases and the J gene lost 4 bases, with 12 bases spanning the gap. Germline V gene sequence: CDR1 MNHEY, CDR2 SVGAGI. The CDR3 is made up of 15 amino acids.

This sequence joins TRBV20-1 and TRBJ1-4, with D hard to call. Germline assignment: CDR1 DFQATT and CDR2 SNEGSKA (reference sequence). This CDR3 is built from 12 residues. With 5 bases removed from V and 7 bases from J, the gap between germline ends came to 11 bases. In DNA, the CDR3 is TGCAGTGCTCCGTGGCAAGGTGAAAAACTGTTTTTT. This codes for CSAPWQGEKLFF.

This clonotype was recorded once. This CDR3 is CSAVKTGGGFGAAYEQYF. CDR3 bases: TGCAGTGCTGTAAAGACAGGGGGCGGTTTCGGCGCGGCCTACGAGCAGTACTTC. The J gene is TRBJ2-7, the V gene TRBV20-1; 10 bases line up with TRBD1. Germline V CDR1 and CDR2: DFQATT, SNEGSKA (reference sequence). The CDR3 runs to 18 residues. V dropped 5 bases and J dropped 2; count of bases not matched to a gene: 18.

V and J are TRBV7-9 and TRBJ2-5, with 7 bases matching TRBD2. This CDR3 is built from 14 residues. Germline V gene sequence: CDR1 SEHNR, CDR2 FQNEAQ (reference sequence). V was pared by 0 bases and J by 4 bases, with 2 bases of the junction left unmatched. As DNA, the CDR3 is TGTGCCAGCAGCTTAGCGACGGGGGGAGAGACCCAGTACTTC. It specifies CASSLATGGETQYF.

Written as DNA, the CDR3 is TGTGCCAGCAGGGACAGGGCCAGATCCTACGAGCAGTACTTC. Translation: CASRDRARSYEQYF. This chain uses TRBV6-1 with TRBJ2-7; TRBD1 agrees at 8 bases. Germline V gene lookup returns CDR1 MNHNS and CDR2 SASEGT. The CDR3 extends over 14 amino acids. The ends lost 6 bases at V and 1 base at J; junction bases unmatched: 5.

The gene calls are TRBV2 and TRBJ2-1, with 8 positions matching TRBD2. Germline V CDR1 and CDR2: SNHLY, FYNNEI. The junction had 11 bases not matched to a gene; V was cut back by 6 bases and J by 4 bases. This CDR3 comprises 16 residues. The chain's CDR3 is CASSDYRGGSYNEQFF. CDR3 coding DNA: TGTGCCAGCAGCGATTATCGGGGGGGAAGTTACAATGAGCAGTTCTTC.

The chain combines TRBV7-8 with TRBJ1-2; perhaps TRBD1 as D (5 bases). CDR1 and CDR2 (germline): SGHVS, FQNEAQ. This CDR3 comprises 15 residues. With 6 bases removed from V and 0 bases from J, the gap between germline ends came to 14 bases. DNA of the CDR3: TGTGCCAGCAGTGTTCGGGACGGAGCTAACTATGGCTACACCTTC. Its protein product is CASSVRDGANYGYTF.

The chain employs TRBV10-3 and TRBJ1-2; possible D gene TRBD1, 6 bases. V was trimmed by 10 bases and J by 5 bases, leaving 14 bases between them. This CDR3 region has 12 residues. Germline V gene data show CDR1 as ENHRY and CDR2 as SYGVKD. The CDR3 is CATNREGYGYTF. Here the CDR3 DNA reads TGTGCCACAAACAGGGAGGGGTATGGCTACACCTTC.

This clonotype was observed a handful of times. The CDR3 reads CASSYGAVRMYEQYF. CDR3 in DNA: TGTGCCAGCAGTTACGGGGCAGTACGGATGTACGAGCAGTACTTC. The chain links TRBV6-2 or TRBV6-3 to TRBJ2-7; perhaps TRBD1 as D (5 bases). Germline V gene lookup returns CDR1 MNHEY and CDR2 SVGEGT. V lost 2 bases and J 4 bases, leaving 15 bases between the germline ends. This CDR3 is built from 15 residues.

This clonotype was picked up a small number of times. Written as DNA, the CDR3 is TGTGCCAGTAGTATAGCAATGGCAGGGTACTATGGCTACACCTTC. Translating it yields CASSIAMAGYYGYTF. The V call is TRBV19, the J call TRBJ1-2, with D possibly TRBD1 on 5 matching bases. V lost 1 base and J lost 3, with 12 bases in between. Germline assignment: CDR1 LNHDA and CDR2 SQIVND (reference sequence). This CDR3 spans 15 amino acids.

This clonotype has a handful of counts. The CDR3 sequence is CASSQPSGTEAFF. Here the CDR3 DNA reads TGTGCCAGCAGCCAACCCTCCGGCACTGAAGCTTTCTTT. This sequence joins TRBV7-6 and TRBJ1-1; D unclear. With 5 bases removed from V and 4 bases from J, the gap between germline ends came to 11 bases. This CDR3 is built from 13 residues. Per germline, CDR1 SGHVS and CDR2 FNYEAQ.

This chain uses TRBV6-2 or TRBV6-3 with TRBJ1-5, with D unresolved. The CDR3 sequence is 16 residues long. CDR1 is MNHEY, CDR2 SVGEGT, per germline. V shed 0 bases and J shed 0 bases, with 9 bases lying between them. CDR3 region: CASSYSGFYSNQPQHF. As DNA, the CDR3 is TGTGCCAGCAGTTACTCTGGGTTTTATAGCAATCAGCCCCAGCATTTT.

This clonotype is categorized as large. The rearrangement links TRBV20-1 to TRBJ2-3; possibly TRBD2 for D (5 bases). The length of the CDR3 is 12 residues. V was trimmed by 3 bases and J by 4 bases, leaving 8 bases between them. Germline CDR1 and CDR2: DFQATT and SNEGSKA (reference sequence). CDR3 region: CSARDSPDTQYF. The CDR3 DNA sequence: TGCAGTGCTAGGGACTCCCCAGATACGCAGTATTTT.

The CDR3 nucleotides read TGTGCCAGCAGCTTGGCCGGCCAGGGGCAGAGCTATGGCTACACCTTC. It translates to CASSLAGQGQSYGYTF. The V gene is TRBV5-4, the J gene TRBJ1-2; weak D call: TRBD1 (6 bases). V was shortened by 0 bases and J by 4 bases, with 16 bases between the two germline ends. Germline V gives CDR1 SGHNT, CDR2 YYREEE (reference sequence). The CDR3 is made up of 16 amino acids.

This clonotype was observed a few times. The chain recombines TRBV6-5 with TRBJ1-2, with a weak D call TRBD1 (5 bases). This CDR3 region has 13 residues. V was clipped by 4 bases and J by 4 bases, with 10 bases between them. Germline CDR1 is MNHEY and CDR2 is SVGAGI. The CDR3 reads CASSLGESYGYTF. The DNA for the CDR3 is TGTGCCAGCAGTTTGGGGGAATCCTATGGCTACACCTTC.

V usage is TRBV30 and J usage is TRBJ2-7, with D maybe TRBD1 (5 bases). Germline-derived CDR1 and CDR2 are GTSNPN and SVGIG (reference sequence). V lost 1 base to trimming and J lost 5 bases, with 9 bases between them. This CDR3 region has 12 residues. CDR3 nucleotides: TGTGCCTGGAGTGGACAGCCCCACGAGCAGTACTTC. Encoded protein: CAWSGQPHEQYF.

This CDR3 reads CSASVGGAPTGELFF. The DNA for the CDR3 is TGCAGTGCTAGCGTCGGGGGGGCCCCCACCGGGGAGCTGTTTTTT. The rearrangement links TRBV20-1 to TRBJ2-2; 8 nucleotides agree with TRBD2. Germline assignment: CDR1 DFQATT and CDR2 SNEGSKA (reference sequence). The CDR3 contains 15 residues. V lost 3 bases and J lost 4; bases outside the gene matches: 7.

The V gene is TRBV10-3, the J gene TRBJ1-6, with D hard to call. Germline CDR1 and CDR2: ENHRY and SYGVKD. This CDR3 is 15 amino acids long. Trimming left V 0 bases short and J 9 bases short, with 12 bases between. The CDR3 nucleotides are TGTGCCATCAGTGAGTCGCCCCTTCATGGTTCACCCCTCCACTTT. Translating it yields CAISESPLHGSPLHF.

The chain has TRBV2 and TRBJ2-7; possibly TRBD2 for D (5 bases). The CDR3 is made up of 12 amino acids. Trimming took 6 bases from V and 1 from J, leaving 7 bases between them. Germline V gene lookup returns CDR1 SNHLY and CDR2 FYNNEI. For the CDR3, the DNA is TGTGCCAGCAGGAGGGAATCCTACGAGCAGTACTTC. Its protein product is CASRRESYEQYF. The variable domain in full, completed from reference TRBV2 and TRBJ2-7, reads EPEVTQTPSHQVTQMGQEVILRCVPISNHLYFYWYRQILGQKVEFLVSFYNNEISEKSEIFDDQFSVERPDGSNFTLKIRSTKLEDSAMYFCASRRESYEQYFGPGTRLTVT.

This clonotype came up a few times. This sequence joins TRBV6-1 and TRBJ2-5; D might be TRBD2 (6 bases). Per the germline V gene, CDR1 is MNHNS and CDR2 is SASEGT. This CDR3 spans 16 amino acids. Trimming shortened V by 3 bases and J by 4 bases, and 18 bases separated the two germline ends. The CDR3 loop is CASSDSGERRRETQYF. CDR3 in DNA: TGTGCCAGCAGTGATAGCGGCGAACGCCGGCGAGAGACCCAGTACTTC.

The rearrangement links TRBV20-1 to TRBJ1-5, with D perhaps TRBD1 (6 bases). Germline assignment: CDR1 DFQATT and CDR2 SNEGSKA (reference sequence). The V end lost 3 bases, the J end lost 0 bases, and 9 bases lay between the germline ends. There are 14 residues in the CDR3. The CDR3 protein is CSASGGPSNQPQHF. The CDR3 nucleotides read TGCAGTGCTAGTGGGGGGCCTAGCAATCAGCCCCAGCATTTT.

This rearrangement joins TRBV7-9 to TRBJ2-5, with a possible D match to TRBD2 (5 bases). Per the germline V gene, CDR1 is SEHNR and CDR2 is FQNEAQ (reference sequence). The CDR3 is 11 residues long. Trimming shortened V by 8 bases and J by 3 bases, and 7 bases separated the two germline ends. CDR3 nucleotides: TGTGCCAGCGAGGGTGAAGAGACCCAGTACTTC. Its translation is CASEGEETQYF. Together with reference TRBV7-9 and TRBJ2-5, the CDR3 gives the full variable domain: DTGVSQNPRHKITKRGQNVTFRCDPISEHNRLYWYRQTLGQGPEFLTYFQNEAQLEKSRLLSDRFSAERPKGSFSTLEIQRTEQGDSAMYLCASEGEETQYFGPGTRLLVL.

The J gene is TRBJ2-2, the V gene TRBV7-9, with TRBD2 as a possible D gene (6 bases). Germline CDR1 SEHNR, CDR2 FQNEAQ (reference sequence). The CDR3 extends over 18 amino acids. V lost 1 base to trimming and J lost 5 bases, with 20 bases between them. DNA of the CDR3: TGTGCCAGCAGCTTAGTAGGAGGGACGGATGGACTAACCGGGGAGCTGTTTTTT. Its translation is CASSLVGGTDGLTGELFF.

The chain couples TRBV5-6 to TRBJ2-5, with 8 bases matching TRBD1. CDR1 and CDR2 (germline): SGHDT, YYEEEE. The CDR3 runs to 14 residues. Losses at the gene ends were 0 bases for V and 2 bases for J; bases not matched to a gene: 0. The CDR3 DNA is TGTGCCAGCAGCTTGGACAGGGGGCAAGAGACCCAGTACTTC. This gives the protein CASSLDRGQETQYF.

The chain carries TRBV7-2 and TRBJ2-2, with D possibly matching TRBD1 (6 bases). The germline CDR1 and CDR2 sequences are SGHTA and FQGNSA. Trimming pared 5 bases from V and 4 bases from J, leaving 14 bases between. The CDR3 is made up of 15 amino acids. CDR3 DNA sequence: TGTGCCAGCAGCCAGACCAGGGGCGCCACCGGGGAGCTGTTTTTT. Its protein product is CASSQTRGATGELFF.

The rearrangement uses TRBV6-2 or TRBV6-3 and TRBJ1-2; D is undetermined. Per germline, CDR1 MNHEY and CDR2 SVGEGT. The V gene lost 5 bases and the J gene lost 7 bases, with 17 bases spanning the gap. This CDR3 has 14 residues. CDR3 sequence: CASSTHDQSCGYTF. The CDR3 nucleotides are TGTGCCAGCAGTACTCACGATCAGTCCTGTGGCTACACCTTC.

The V and J genes are TRBV2 and TRBJ2-7, with a weak D call TRBD1 (5 bases). V was trimmed by 6 bases and J by 7 bases, leaving 13 bases between them. Looked up from germline, CDR1 is SNHLY and CDR2 is FYNNEI. The CDR3 extends over 12 amino acids. The CDR3 nucleotides are TGTGCCAGCAGGAACGGCAGGGTGGAGCAGTACTTC. It codes for CASRNGRVEQYF.

The V gene is TRBV18, the J gene TRBJ2-5; TRBD1 might be the D (6 bases). CDR1 KGHSH and CDR2 LQKENI come from the germline V gene. The CDR3 is made up of 15 amino acids. V lost 3 bases and J lost 2, with 13 bases in between. The CDR3 region has the DNA TGTGCCAGCTCACCTACAGGGTTGGTACAAGAGACCCAGTACTTC. It translates to CASSPTGLVQETQYF.